This T cell receptor (beta chain) was documented in a study of OX40 agonist ivuxolimab in advanced cancers. About the investigation overall: The costimulatory receptor OX40 (CD134) was targeted by ivuxolimab, a fully human IgG2 agonistic monoclonal antibody. Intravenous ivuxolimab was administered to patients every 2 weeks at six dose levels: 0.01, 0.1, 0.3, 1.5, 3 and 10 mg/kg. Of the approximately 54 patients in dose escalation, 19 had hepatocellular carcinoma, some 15 had melanoma, 9 had renal cell carcinoma and 9 had head and neck cancer. The dose-escalation cohort was almost 85% male with a mean age of around 62 years, ranging from about 20 to 80. Prior anti-PD-1, anti-PD-L1 or anti-CTLA-4 therapy was permitted, and checkpoint inhibitors had been received by roughly 42% of dose-escalation patients. Partial responses occurred in three dose-escalation patients, of whom one had hepatocellular carcinoma and two had cutaneous melanoma. The point of sequencing TCRbeta in the periphery was to test whether ivuxolimab changed TCR sequence diversity and drove clonal T-cell expansion. The paper covers the monotherapy dose-escalation part of the phase I ivuxolimab trial, which included N of about 50 patients. General findings and caveats noted by the study authors: At doses from 0.1 to 3.0 mg/kg, clonal expansion was seen in both CD4+ and CD8+ blood T cells between baseline and week 6. Which antigens the clonally expanded peripheral T cells were specific for was not determined. After ivuxolimab, expanded clones were on average more numerous among CD8+ T cells than among CD4+ T cells. Low levels of normalized T-cell clonal expansion were also seen in some patients who did not respond. In the 0.1-3.0 mg/kg groups, partial responders were among the patients with the lowest normalized peripheral clonal expansion, particularly in CD8+ T cells.

Genomic DNA was extracted from sorted cells for sequencing of the TCRbeta CDR3 region. TCRbeta CDR3 regions were sequenced using the immunoSEQ Assay. In TCRdb, the immuneACCESS table is reduced to in-frame sequences with V and J assigned. These tables do not hold every clone; where another copy was compared, an unresolved V gene accounts for under half, and the others remain unexplained. The sample includes about 79,000 clones, with around 90% observed a single time. Over 4% of the sample is held by the ten biggest clonotypes. In its sample, this clone was seen once. Its antigen is currently not known. No qualities accompany the bases; no much larger clone lies one base away. The trial excluded patients who had a history of autoimmune disease or who were on systemic immunosuppression. Peripheral blood for TCR sequencing was collected from all dose cohorts at baseline, on cycle 4 day 1, and on cycle 7 day 1. The samples were taken from a phase I, first-in-human, multicenter, open-label dose-escalation trial of ivuxolimab. Adults with locally advanced or metastatic melanoma, renal cell carcinoma, hepatocellular carcinoma or head and neck squamous cell carcinoma were enrolled in the trial. Before TCR sequencing, CD4+ and CD8+ T cells were separately sorted from peripheral blood.

CDR1 and CDR2 are drawn from the germline V gene (reference sequence): SEHNR, FQNEAQ. The CDR3 covers 15 residues, taking in both the cysteine and the phenylalanine. Only CDR3 DNA is held: 45 bases, read in frame from base 1. Trimming removed 5 bases from V and 2 bases from J; the gene matches leave 3 bases unexplained. The sequences come from CD4+ or CD8+ T cells sorted from blood, collected in a trial of the OX40 agonist ivuxolimab. The source of this sequence is an adult with an advanced solid tumor such as melanoma, head and neck, liver or kidney cancer. The V gene is TRBV7-9 and the J gene is TRBJ2-7; 13 middle bases align to TRBD2. The DNA reads TGTGCCAGCAGCACGGGGACTAGCGGGACCTACGAGCAGTACTTC. Its product reads: CASSTGTSGTYEQYF.